This T cell receptor beta chain was captured by sequencing in a study of graft-versus-host responses after intestinal transplantation. Across the study: Multivisceral, liver-intestinal, or isolated intestinal transplants were performed in recipients. The recipients all started with anti-thymocyte globulin induction and then took tacrolimus and steroids for 2 to 4 years.

Broader study findings: GvH clones turned up in recipient marrow; some had shown up first in ileum or blood.

Clones were sequenced by immunoSEQ multiplex PCR, and TCRdb holds only the in-frame ones, with some missing. Of roughly 80,000 clones in the sample, about nine tenths were seen once. This CDR3 has 17 amino acids. Concerning this clone: Its antigen is unknown. Other DNA sequences in this sample translate to the same CDR3.

Specimen: PBMCs, collected 98 days after intestinal transplantation. V is TRBV21-1 and J is TRBJ2-3; TRBD2 is taken as the D call from the table, unchecked against the DNA. TRBV21-1 is a pseudogene. This TCR was recovered from a human patient who received an intestinal transplant, so some T cells may come from the graft donor. CDR3 loop: CASSKWVRDTGGDTQYF. As DNA, the CDR3 is TGTGCCAGCAGCAAATGGGTCCGGGACACCGGGGGGGATACGCAGTATTTT.